A selection of T cell receptor beta chains follows, all from one sample in a study. TCRdb analysed the 5' RACE reads with MiXCR anew, one entry per CDR3 protein. Of tens of thousands of distinct CDR3 sequences in the sample, around a quarter were seen once. Sequencing was performed on naive CD4+ T cells sorted from blood. The receptors stem from a female donor with breast cancer. Both conserved end residues are part of each CDR3. Each record gives: CDR3 DNA, CDR3 protein, D gene, clone size, J gene, V gene. A D gene is named only where the DNA matches it firmly. Clone size is stated in some rows and not others, as once, few, many or a class when expanded.

cdr3_nt: TGCGCCAGCAGCCGATCGACAGGGAACACCGGGGGGCTGTTTTTT; cdr3_aa: CASSRSTGNTGGLFF; d_call: NA; clone_size: NA; j_call: TRBJ2-2; v_call: TRBV4-1
cdr3_nt: TGCGCCAGCAGCTTGGGACAGTCGAACACTGAAGCTTTCTTT; cdr3_aa: CASSLGQSNTEAFF; d_call: NA; clone_size: few; j_call: TRBJ1-1; v_call: TRBV5-1
cdr3_nt: TGTGCCAGCAGTTCCACTAGGGGGCCCAAAAACATTCAGTACTTC; cdr3_aa: CASSSTRGPKNIQYF; d_call: TRBD1; clone_size: few; j_call: TRBJ2-4; v_call: TRBV6-5
cdr3_nt: TGTGCCAGCAGTGTGTCGGGGAACACTGAAGCTTTCTTT; cdr3_aa: CASSVSGNTEAFF; d_call: NA; clone_size: few; j_call: TRBJ1-1; v_call: TRBV6-1
cdr3_nt: TGCAGTGCTAGAGACAGGGCCTCCTACGAGCAGTACTTC; cdr3_aa: CSARDRASYEQYF; d_call: NA; clone_size: few; j_call: TRBJ2-7; v_call: TRBV20-1
cdr3_nt: TGCGCCAGCAGCCTTCCGGGACTAGTAGATACGCAGTATTTT; cdr3_aa: CASSLPGLVDTQYF; d_call: TRBD2; clone_size: NA; j_call: TRBJ2-3; v_call: TRBV5-1
cdr3_nt: TGTGCCAGCAGTTTTCGCTATGAGCAGTTCTTC; cdr3_aa: CASSFRYEQFF; d_call: NA; clone_size: NA; j_call: TRBJ2-1; v_call: TRBV5-8
cdr3_nt: TGTGCCAGCAGCATCTCAGGGAGTAGCGGACGCACAGATACGCAGTATTTT; cdr3_aa: CASSISGSSGRTDTQYF; d_call: NA; clone_size: NA; j_call: TRBJ2-3; v_call: TRBV7-8
cdr3_nt: TGTGCCAGCACCGGGACAGGGGAAACTGAAGCTTTCTTT; cdr3_aa: CASTGTGETEAFF; d_call: TRBD1; clone_size: NA; j_call: TRBJ1-1; v_call: TRBV12-3/TRBV12-4
cdr3_nt: TGTGCCAGCAGCCAACAGCGGGAGAGGCCCGGTGAGACCCAGTACTTC; cdr3_aa: CASSQQRERPGETQYF; d_call: TRBD2; clone_size: NA; j_call: TRBJ2-5; v_call: TRBV3-1
cdr3_nt: TGTGCCAGCAGCCCCTACAAGGGGACTGAAGCTTTCTTT; cdr3_aa: CASSPYKGTEAFF; d_call: NA; clone_size: NA; j_call: TRBJ1-1; v_call: TRBV7-3
cdr3_nt: TGCGCCAGCAGATCGGTTCCCTCGGACGGACAAGAGACCCAGTACTTC; cdr3_aa: CASRSVPSDGQETQYF; d_call: NA; clone_size: NA; j_call: TRBJ2-5; v_call: TRBV5-1
cdr3_nt: TGTGCCAGCAGCTTTACACCGAACACTGAAGCTTTCTTT; cdr3_aa: CASSFTPNTEAFF; d_call: NA; clone_size: few; j_call: TRBJ1-1; v_call: TRBV7-9
cdr3_nt: TGTGCCAGCATCCCGAGGAGGGGGGGCTACAATGAGCAGTTCTTC; cdr3_aa: CASIPRRGGYNEQFF; d_call: NA; clone_size: few; j_call: TRBJ2-1; v_call: TRBV6-2/TRBV6-3
cdr3_nt: TGCGCCAGCAGCTTGGACGGGGTCGGGGCCAACGTCCTGACTTTC; cdr3_aa: CASSLDGVGANVLTF; d_call: NA; clone_size: few; j_call: TRBJ2-6; v_call: TRBV5-1
cdr3_nt: TGCGCCAGCAGCTACCTTTACAGGGGGGTGAACACTGAAGCTTTCTTT; cdr3_aa: CASSYLYRGVNTEAFF; d_call: TRBD1; clone_size: NA; j_call: TRBJ1-1; v_call: TRBV5-1
cdr3_nt: TGCAGTGCTCTCACGCCGAGAGGGGGCAAAAACATTCAGTACTTC; cdr3_aa: CSALTPRGGKNIQYF; d_call: NA; clone_size: few; j_call: TRBJ2-4; v_call: TRBV20-1
cdr3_nt: TGTGCCAGCAGCCCAGACAGGGGGCCCCGCTATGGCTACACCTTC; cdr3_aa: CASSPDRGPRYGYTF; d_call: TRBD1; clone_size: many; j_call: TRBJ1-2; v_call: TRBV28
cdr3_nt: TGCGCCAGCAGCTTAGGCGGGAGGGAATACAATGAGCAGTTCTTC; cdr3_aa: CASSLGGREYNEQFF; d_call: TRBD2; clone_size: NA; j_call: TRBJ2-1; v_call: TRBV5-1
cdr3_nt: TGTGCCAGCAGTTTGGGACCCAACGGGGATGAGCAGTATTTT; cdr3_aa: CASSLGPNGDEQYF; d_call: NA; clone_size: once; j_call: TRBJ2-3; v_call: TRBV6-2/TRBV6-3
cdr3_nt: TGTGCCAGCAGACCTCGGGACAGGGCTTACGAGCAGTACTTC; cdr3_aa: CASRPRDRAYEQYF; d_call: TRBD1; clone_size: few; j_call: TRBJ2-7; v_call: TRBV27
cdr3_nt: TGTGCCAGCAGTCCGCGATCCTCTGGAAACACCACATATTTT; cdr3_aa: CASSPRSSGNTTYF; d_call: NA; clone_size: few; j_call: TRBJ1-3; v_call: TRBV6-6
cdr3_nt: TGTGCCAGCAGCTCTCAGGGGGGGAACACTGAAGCTTTCTTT; cdr3_aa: CASSSQGGNTEAFF; d_call: TRBD1; clone_size: medium-sized; j_call: TRBJ1-1; v_call: TRBV7-3
cdr3_nt: TGCAGTGCTCCTCCCTTCCTTAAAGAGACCCAGTACTTC; cdr3_aa: CSAPPFLKETQYF; d_call: NA; clone_size: few; j_call: TRBJ2-5; v_call: TRBV20-1
cdr3_nt: TGCAGCGTTGAAGTTGGGCTCTCCTACGAGCAGTACTTC; cdr3_aa: CSVEVGLSYEQYF; d_call: NA; clone_size: few; j_call: TRBJ2-7; v_call: TRBV29-1